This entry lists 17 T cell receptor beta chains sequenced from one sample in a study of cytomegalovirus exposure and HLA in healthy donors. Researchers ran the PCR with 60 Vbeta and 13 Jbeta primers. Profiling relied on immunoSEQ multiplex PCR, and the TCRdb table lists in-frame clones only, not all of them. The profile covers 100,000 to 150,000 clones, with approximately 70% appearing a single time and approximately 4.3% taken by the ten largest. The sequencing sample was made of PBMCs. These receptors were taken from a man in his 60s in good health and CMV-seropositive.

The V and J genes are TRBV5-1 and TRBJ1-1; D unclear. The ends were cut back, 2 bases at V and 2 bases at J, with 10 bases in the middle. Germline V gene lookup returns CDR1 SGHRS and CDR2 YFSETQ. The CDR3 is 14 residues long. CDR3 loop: CASSLSRVNTEAFF. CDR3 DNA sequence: TGCGCCAGCAGCTTATCTCGGGTCAACACTGAAGCTTTCTTT.

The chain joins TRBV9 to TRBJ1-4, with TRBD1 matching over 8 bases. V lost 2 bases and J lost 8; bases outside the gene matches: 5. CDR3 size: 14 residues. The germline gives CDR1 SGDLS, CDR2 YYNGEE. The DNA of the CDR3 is TGTGCCAGCAGCGTTACAGGGGGGTTAGAAAAACTGTTTTTT. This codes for CASSVTGGLEKLFF.

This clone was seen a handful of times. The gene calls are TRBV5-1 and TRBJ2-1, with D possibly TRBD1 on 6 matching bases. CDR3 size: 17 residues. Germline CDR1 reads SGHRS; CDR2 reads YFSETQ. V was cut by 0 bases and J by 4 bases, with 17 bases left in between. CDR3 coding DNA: TGCGCCAGCAGCTTGGCCGGAGGCAGGGGCTATTACAATGAGCAGTTCTTC. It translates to CASSLAGGRGYYNEQFF.

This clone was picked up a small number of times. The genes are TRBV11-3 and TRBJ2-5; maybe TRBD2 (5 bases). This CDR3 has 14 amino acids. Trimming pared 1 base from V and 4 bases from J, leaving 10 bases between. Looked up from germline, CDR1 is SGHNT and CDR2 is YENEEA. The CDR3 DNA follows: TGTGCCAGCAGCTTAGGTACCGGAGGAGAGACCCAGTACTTC. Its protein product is CASSLGTGGETQYF.

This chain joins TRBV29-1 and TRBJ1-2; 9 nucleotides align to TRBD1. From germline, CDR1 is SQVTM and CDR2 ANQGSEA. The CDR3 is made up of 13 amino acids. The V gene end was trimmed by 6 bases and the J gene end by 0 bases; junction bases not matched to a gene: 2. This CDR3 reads CSVGDRANYGYTF. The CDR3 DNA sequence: TGCAGCGTGGGGGACAGGGCTAACTATGGCTACACCTTC.

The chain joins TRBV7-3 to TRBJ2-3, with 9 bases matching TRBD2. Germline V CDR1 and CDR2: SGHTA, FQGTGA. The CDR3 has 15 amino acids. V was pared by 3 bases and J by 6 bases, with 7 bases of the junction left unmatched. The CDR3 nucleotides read TGTGCCAGCAGCTTCGCGGGGGGGATGGGCGATACGCAGTATTTT. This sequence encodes CASSFAGGMGDTQYF. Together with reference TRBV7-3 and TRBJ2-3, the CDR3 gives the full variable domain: GAGVSQTPSNKVTEKGKYVELRCDPISGHTALYWYRQSLGQGPEFLIYFQGTGAADDSGLPNDRFFAVRPEGSVSTLKIQRTERGDSAVYLCASSFAGGMGDTQYFGPGTRLTVL.

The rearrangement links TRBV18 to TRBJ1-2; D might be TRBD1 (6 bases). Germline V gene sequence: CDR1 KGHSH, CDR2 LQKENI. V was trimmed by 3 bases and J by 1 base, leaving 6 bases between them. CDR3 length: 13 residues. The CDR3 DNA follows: TGTGCCAGCTCACCCAGGGGTAACTATGGCTACACCTTC. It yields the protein CASSPRGNYGYTF.

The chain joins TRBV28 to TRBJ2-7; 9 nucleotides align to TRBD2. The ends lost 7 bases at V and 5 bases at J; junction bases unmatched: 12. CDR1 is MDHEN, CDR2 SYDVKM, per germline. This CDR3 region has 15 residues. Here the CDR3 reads CASNARGGGPHEQYF. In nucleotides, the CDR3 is TGTGCCAGCAACGCCCGCGGGGGGGGGCCCCACGAGCAGTACTTC.

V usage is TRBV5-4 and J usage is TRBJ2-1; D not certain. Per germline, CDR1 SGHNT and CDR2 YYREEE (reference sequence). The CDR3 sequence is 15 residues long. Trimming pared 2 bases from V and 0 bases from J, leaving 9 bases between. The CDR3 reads CASSLGASSYNEQFF. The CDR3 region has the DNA TGTGCCAGCAGCTTAGGAGCAAGCTCCTACAATGAGCAGTTCTTC.

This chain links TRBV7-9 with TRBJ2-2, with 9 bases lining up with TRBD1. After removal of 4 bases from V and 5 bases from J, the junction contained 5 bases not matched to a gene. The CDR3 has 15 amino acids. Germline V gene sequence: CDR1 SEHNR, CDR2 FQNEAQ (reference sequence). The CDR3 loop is CASSWGQGWTGELFF. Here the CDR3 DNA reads TGTGCCAGCAGCTGGGGACAGGGATGGACCGGGGAGCTGTTTTTT. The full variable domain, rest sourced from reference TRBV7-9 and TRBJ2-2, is DTGVSQNPRHKITKRGQNVTFRCDPISEHNRLYWYRQTLGQGPEFLTYFQNEAQLEKSRLLSDRFSAERPKGSFSTLEIQRTEQGDSAMYLCASSWGQGWTGELFFGEGSRLTVL.

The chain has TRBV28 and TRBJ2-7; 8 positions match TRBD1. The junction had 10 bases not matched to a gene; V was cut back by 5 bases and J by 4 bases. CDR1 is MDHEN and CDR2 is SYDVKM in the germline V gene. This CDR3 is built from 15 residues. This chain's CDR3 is CASSRAPTGAYEQYF. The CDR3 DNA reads TGTGCCAGCAGTAGAGCTCCGACAGGGGCGTACGAGCAGTACTTC.

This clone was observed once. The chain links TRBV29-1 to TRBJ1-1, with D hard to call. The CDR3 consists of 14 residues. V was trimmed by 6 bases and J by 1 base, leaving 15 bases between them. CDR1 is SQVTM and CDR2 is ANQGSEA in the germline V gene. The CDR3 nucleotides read TGCAGCGTGGTCCGCTCTTCCGGGAACACTGAAGCTTTCTTT. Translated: CSVVRSSGNTEAFF.

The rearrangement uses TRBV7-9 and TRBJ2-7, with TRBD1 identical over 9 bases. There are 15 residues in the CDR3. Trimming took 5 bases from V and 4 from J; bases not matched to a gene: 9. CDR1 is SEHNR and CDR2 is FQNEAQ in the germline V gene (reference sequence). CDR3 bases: TGTGCCAGCAGCCCTTGGACAGGGGTAAAATACGAGCAGTACTTC. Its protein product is CASSPWTGVKYEQYF.

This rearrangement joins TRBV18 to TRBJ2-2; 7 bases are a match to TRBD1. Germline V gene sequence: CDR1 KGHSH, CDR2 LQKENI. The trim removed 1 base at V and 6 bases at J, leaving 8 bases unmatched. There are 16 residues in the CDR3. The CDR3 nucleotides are TGTGCCAGCTCACCACGAGGGGGCCCCTCTTCCGGGGAGCTGTTTTTT. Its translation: CASSPRGGPSSGELFF.

The CDR3 is CASSAQPARTGTYEQYF. The CDR3 nucleotides are TGTGCCAGCTCAGCCCAGCCAGCAAGGACAGGGACCTACGAGCAGTACTTC. The chain joins TRBV18 to TRBJ2-7; 8 bases agree with TRBD1. V lost 5 bases, J lost 2 bases, and 14 bases stayed unmatched. The CDR3 is 17 residues long. Per germline, CDR1 KGHSH and CDR2 LQKENI.

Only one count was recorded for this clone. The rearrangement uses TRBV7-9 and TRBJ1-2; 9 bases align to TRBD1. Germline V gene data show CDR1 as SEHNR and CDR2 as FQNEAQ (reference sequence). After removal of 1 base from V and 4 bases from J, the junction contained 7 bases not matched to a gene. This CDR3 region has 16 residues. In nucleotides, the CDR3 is TGTGCCAGCAGCTTAGTGGGGGACAGGGTTGGCTATGGCTACACCTTC. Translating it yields CASSLVGDRVGYGYTF.

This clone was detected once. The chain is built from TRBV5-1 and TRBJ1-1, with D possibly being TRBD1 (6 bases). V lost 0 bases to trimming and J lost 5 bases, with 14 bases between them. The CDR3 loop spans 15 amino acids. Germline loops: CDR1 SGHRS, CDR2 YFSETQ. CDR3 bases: TGCGCCAGCAGCTTGGCCGGGGGGGCAAGAACTGAAGCTTTCTTT. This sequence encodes CASSLAGGARTEAFF.